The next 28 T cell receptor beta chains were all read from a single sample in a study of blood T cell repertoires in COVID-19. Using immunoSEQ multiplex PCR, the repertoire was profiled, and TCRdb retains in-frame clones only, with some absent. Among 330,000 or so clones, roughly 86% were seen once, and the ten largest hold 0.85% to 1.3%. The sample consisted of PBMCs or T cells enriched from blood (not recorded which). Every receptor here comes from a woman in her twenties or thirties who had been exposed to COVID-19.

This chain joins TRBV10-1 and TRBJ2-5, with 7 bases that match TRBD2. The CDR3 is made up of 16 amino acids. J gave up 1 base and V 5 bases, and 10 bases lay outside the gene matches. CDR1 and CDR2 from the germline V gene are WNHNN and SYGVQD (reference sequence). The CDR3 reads CASSPAWGGLQETQYF. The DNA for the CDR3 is TGCGCCAGCAGTCCGGCATGGGGGGGACTCCAAGAGACCCAGTACTTC.

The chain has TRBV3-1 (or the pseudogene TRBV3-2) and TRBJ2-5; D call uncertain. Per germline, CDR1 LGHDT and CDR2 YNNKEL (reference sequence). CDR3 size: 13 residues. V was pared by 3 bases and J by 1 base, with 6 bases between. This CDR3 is CASSQNFQETQYF. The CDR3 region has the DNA TGTGCCAGCAGCCAGAACTTCCAAGAGACCCAGTACTTC.

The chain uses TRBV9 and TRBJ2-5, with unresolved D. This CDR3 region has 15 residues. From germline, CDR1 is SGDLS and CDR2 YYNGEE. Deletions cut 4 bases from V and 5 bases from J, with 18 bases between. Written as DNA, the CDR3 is TGTGCCAGCAGCCTCACGGTAAGCTTGGAGGAGACCCAGTACTTC. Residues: CASSLTVSLEETQYF.

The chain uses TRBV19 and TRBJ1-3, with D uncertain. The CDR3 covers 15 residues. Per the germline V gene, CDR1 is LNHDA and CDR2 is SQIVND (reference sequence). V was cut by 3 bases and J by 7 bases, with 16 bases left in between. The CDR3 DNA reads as TGTGCCAGTAGTATTAATTTACCCGACGGGAACACCATATATTTT. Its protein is CASSINLPDGNTIYF.

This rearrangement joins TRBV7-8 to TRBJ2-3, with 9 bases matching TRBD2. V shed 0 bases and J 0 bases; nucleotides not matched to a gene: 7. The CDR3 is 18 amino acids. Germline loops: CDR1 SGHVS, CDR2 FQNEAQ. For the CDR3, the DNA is TGTGCCAGCAGCTTAGCGTGGCGGGAGGGGGCCAGCACAGATACGCAGTATTTT. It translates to CASSLAWREGASTDTQYF.

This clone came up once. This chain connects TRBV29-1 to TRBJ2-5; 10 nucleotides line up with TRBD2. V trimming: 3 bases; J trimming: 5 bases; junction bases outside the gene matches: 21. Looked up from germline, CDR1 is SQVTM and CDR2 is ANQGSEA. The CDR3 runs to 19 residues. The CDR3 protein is CSVDRLHTLAGKPGETQYF. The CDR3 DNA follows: TGCAGCGTTGATCGTCTACATACACTAGCGGGAAAACCCGGGGAGACCCAGTACTTC.

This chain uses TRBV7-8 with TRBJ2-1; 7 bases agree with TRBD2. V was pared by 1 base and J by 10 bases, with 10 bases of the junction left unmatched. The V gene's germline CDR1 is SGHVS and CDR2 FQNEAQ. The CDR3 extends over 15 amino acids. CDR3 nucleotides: TGTGCCAGCAGCTTAGTGCTAGCGGTGGACATCGAGCAGTTCTTC. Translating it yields CASSLVLAVDIEQFF.

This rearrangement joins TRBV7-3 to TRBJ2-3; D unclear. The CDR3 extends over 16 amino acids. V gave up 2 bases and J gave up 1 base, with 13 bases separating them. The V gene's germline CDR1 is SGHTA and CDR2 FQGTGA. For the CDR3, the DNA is TGTGCCAGCAGCTTATATCCTGAGTTGGGCACAGATACGCAGTATTTT. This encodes CASSLYPELGTDTQYF.

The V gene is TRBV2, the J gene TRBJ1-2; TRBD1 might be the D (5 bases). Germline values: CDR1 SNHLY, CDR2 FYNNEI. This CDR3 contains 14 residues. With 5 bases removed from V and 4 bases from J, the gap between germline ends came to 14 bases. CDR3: CASSPETGLYGYTF. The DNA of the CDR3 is TGTGCCAGCAGTCCGGAAACAGGCCTCTATGGCTACACCTTC.

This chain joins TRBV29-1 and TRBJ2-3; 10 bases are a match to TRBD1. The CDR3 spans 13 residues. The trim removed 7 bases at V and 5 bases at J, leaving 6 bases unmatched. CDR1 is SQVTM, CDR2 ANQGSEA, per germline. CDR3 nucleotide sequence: TGCAGCGGCCGACAGGGGGCGGAAGATACGCAGTATTTT. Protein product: CSGRQGAEDTQYF.

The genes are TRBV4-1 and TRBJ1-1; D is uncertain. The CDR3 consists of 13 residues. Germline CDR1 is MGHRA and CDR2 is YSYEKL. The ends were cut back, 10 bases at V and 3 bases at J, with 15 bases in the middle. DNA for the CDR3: TGCGCCATTTGGAGGGATAAGGACACTGAAGCTTTCTTT. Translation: CAIWRDKDTEAFF.

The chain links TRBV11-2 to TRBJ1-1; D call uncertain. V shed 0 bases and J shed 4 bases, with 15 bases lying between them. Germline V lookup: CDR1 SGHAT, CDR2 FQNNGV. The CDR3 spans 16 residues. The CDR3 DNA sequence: TGTGCCAGCAGCTTAGAGGCGGCCGGGTTGAGCACTGAAGCTTTCTTT. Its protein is CASSLEAAGLSTEAFF.

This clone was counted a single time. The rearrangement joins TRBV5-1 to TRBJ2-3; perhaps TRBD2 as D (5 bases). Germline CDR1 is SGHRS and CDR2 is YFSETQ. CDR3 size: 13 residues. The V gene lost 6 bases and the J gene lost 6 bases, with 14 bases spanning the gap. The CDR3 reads CASTPFGGDTQYF. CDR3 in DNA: TGCGCCAGCACCCCGTTCGGCGGGGATACGCAGTATTTT.

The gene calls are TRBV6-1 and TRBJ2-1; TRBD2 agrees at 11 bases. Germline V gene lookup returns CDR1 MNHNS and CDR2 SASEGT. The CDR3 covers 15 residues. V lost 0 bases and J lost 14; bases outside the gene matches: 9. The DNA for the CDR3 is TGTGCCAGCAGTGAAGCGAGGGGACTAGCGGAAAAGGAGTTCTTC. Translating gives CASSEARGLAEKEFF.

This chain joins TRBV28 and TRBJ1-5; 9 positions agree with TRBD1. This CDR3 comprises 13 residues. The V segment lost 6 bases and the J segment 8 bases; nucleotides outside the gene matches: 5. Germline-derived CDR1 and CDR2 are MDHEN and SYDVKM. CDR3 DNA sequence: TGTGCCAGCAGGCTACAGGGGGCAGAGCCCCAGCATTTT. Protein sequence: CASRLQGAEPQHF.

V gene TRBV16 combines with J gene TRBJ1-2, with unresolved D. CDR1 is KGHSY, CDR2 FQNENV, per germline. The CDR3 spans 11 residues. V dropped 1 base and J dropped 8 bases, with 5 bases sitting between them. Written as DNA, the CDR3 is TGTGCCAGCAGCCAATTGGAGGGCTACACCTTC. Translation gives CASSQLEGYTF.

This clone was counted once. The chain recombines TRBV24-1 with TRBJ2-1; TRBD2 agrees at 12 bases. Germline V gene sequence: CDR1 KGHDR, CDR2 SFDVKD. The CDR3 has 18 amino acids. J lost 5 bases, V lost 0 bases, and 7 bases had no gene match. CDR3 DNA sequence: TGTGCCACCAGTGATTTGCGGCTAGCGGGAGGGCCCAACAATGAGCAGTTCTTC. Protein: CATSDLRLAGGPNNEQFF.

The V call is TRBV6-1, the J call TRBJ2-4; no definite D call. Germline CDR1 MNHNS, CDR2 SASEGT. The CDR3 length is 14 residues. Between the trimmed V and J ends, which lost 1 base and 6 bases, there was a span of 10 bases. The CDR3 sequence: CASSEGSLGNIQYF. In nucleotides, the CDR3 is TGTGCCAGCAGTGAAGGGTCCCTAGGAAACATTCAGTACTTC.

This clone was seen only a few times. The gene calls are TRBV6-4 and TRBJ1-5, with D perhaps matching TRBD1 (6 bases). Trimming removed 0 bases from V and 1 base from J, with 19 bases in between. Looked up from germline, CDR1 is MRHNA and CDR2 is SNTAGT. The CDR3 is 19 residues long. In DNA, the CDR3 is TGTGCCAGCAGTGACTCCCTGGTGTACAAGGGGGTCAGCAATCAGCCCCAGCATTTT. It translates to CASSDSLVYKGVSNQPQHF.

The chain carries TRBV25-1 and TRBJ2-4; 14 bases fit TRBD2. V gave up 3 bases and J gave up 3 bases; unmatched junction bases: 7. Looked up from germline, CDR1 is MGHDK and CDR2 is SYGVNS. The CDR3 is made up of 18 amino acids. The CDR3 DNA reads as TGTGCCAGCAGTGAGGGACTAGCGGGAGTTGTAGGCAAAAACATTCAGTACTTC. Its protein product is CASSEGLAGVVGKNIQYF.

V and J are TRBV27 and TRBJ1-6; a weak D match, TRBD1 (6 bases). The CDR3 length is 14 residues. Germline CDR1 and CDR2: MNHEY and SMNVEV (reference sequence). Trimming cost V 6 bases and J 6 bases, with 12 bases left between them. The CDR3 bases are TGTGCCAGCAGCCCCGGGACACCTAATTCACCCCTCCACTTT. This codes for CASSPGTPNSPLHF.

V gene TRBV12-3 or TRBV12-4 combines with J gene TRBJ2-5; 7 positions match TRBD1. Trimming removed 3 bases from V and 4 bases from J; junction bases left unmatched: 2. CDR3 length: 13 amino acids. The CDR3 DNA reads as TGTGCCAGCAGTTTGGGACAGCGAGAGACCCAGTACTTC. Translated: CASSLGQRETQYF.

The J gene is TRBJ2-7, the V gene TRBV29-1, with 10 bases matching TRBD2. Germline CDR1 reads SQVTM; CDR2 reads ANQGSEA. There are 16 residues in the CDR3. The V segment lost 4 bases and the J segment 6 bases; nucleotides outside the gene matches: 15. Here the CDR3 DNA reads TGCAGCGTTGCGGCAGAACTAGCGGGACTACGGAGCGAGCAGTACTTC. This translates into CSVAAELAGLRSEQYF.

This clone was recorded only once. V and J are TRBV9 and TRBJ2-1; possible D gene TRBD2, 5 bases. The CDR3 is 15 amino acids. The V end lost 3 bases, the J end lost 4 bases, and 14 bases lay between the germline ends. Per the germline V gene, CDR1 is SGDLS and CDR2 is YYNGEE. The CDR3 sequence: CASSATSTGYNEQFF. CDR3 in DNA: TGTGCCAGCAGCGCAACTAGTACGGGATACAATGAGCAGTTCTTC.

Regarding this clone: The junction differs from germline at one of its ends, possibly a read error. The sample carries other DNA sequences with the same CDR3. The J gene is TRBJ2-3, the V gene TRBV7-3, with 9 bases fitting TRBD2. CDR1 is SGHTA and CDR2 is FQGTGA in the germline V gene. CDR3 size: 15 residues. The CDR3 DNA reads TGTGCCAGCAGCGTAACTAGCGGGAGCACAGATACGCAGTATTTT. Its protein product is CASSVTSGSTDTQYF.

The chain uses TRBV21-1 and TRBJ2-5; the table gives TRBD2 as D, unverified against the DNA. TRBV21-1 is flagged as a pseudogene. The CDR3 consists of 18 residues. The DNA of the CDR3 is TGTGCCAGCAGCATCCCACTTAGGGCTAGCGACCTCGTAGAGACCCAGTACTTC. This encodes CASSIPLRASDLVETQYF.

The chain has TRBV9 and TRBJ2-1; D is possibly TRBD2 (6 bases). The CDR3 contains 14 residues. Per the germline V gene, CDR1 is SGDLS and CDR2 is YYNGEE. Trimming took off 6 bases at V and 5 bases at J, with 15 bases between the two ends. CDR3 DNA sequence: TGTGCCAGCACTAAAATCGGGAGTAACAATGAGCAGTTCTTC. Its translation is CASTKIGSNNEQFF.

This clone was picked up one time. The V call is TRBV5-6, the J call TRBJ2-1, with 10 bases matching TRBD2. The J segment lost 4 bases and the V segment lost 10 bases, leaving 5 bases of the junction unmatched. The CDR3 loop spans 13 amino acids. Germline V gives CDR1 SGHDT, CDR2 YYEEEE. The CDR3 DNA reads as TGTGCCTCCGGACTAGCGGCTTACAATGAGCAGTTCTTC. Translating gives CASGLAAYNEQFF.